The clone carrying this T cell receptor beta chain occurred a few times. The antigen is unknown. At one end the junction does not follow the germline gene, possibly because of a read error. This entry belongs to a study of cytomegalovirus exposure and HLA in healthy donors. The wider study: The study's early data release held about 85 million unique TCRs from HLA-typed donors. The study's findings and limits: What a later analysis showed was that several of the most significant clusters appeared linked to common viral pathogens. The study flagged 150 to 200 TCR beta chains as cytomegalovirus-associated.

CDR1 and CDR2 from the germline V gene are SEHNR and FQNEAQ (reference sequence). The CDR3 totals 17 residues. The study ran its PCR with 60 Vbeta and 13 Jbeta primers. TCRdb's copy holds only in-frame clones and misses some; the assay was immunoSEQ multiplex PCR. The data show some 220,000 clones, around four fifths seen once. Healthy bone marrow donors made up the donor group. Sequencing was carried out using PBMCs. The J gene is TRBJ1-1, the V gene TRBV7-9; tentatively, D is TRBD1 (6 bases). The TCR originated in a woman aged 55-70 years in good health and CMV-seropositive. The CDR3 spells CSSSWPRTDYMNTEAFF. CDR3 nucleotides: TGTTCCAGCAGCTGGCCGAGGACAGACTATATGAACACTGAAGCTTTCTTT. The variable domain in full, with the rest retrieved from reference TRBV7-9 and TRBJ1-1, is DTGVSQNPRHKITKRGQNVTFRCDPISEHNRLYWYRQTLGQGPEFLTYFQNEAQLEKSRLLSDRFSAERPKGSFSTLEIQRTEQGDSAMYLCSSSWPRTDYMNTEAFFGQGTRLTVV.